This entry is about one T cell receptor beta chain. There is no known antigen for this receptor. No much larger clone exists at a distance of one base, and base qualities are not known. At diagnosis, tumor, uninvolved tumor-adjacent lung and peripheral blood were collected and then preserved as a mix of FFPE and fresh-frozen material. For TCR repertoire profiling, blood samples were analyzed as peripheral blood mononuclear cells. The germline V gene gives CDR1 as LGHNA and CDR2 as YNFKEQ. The germline ends are 10 bases apart after V is trimmed by 1 base and J by 4 bases. From the cysteine through the phenylalanine, the CDR3 covers 15 amino acids. Only the CDR3 DNA is retained, 45 bases long and in frame from the first base. The data derive from a study of T cells in localized non-small cell lung cancer (dated by TCRdb to between 2020 and 2021). About the full investigation: T cell repertoires of fewer than 250 early-stage NSCLC patients were analyzed, with tumors being compared against uninvolved tumor-adjacent lungs. The mean age of the NSCLC patients was 60 to 85 years, with fewer than 150 men and 107 women. The cohort comprised 236 treatment-naïve NSCLC patients with resected, localized lung tumors. Overall study results and their limits: Of the top 100 tumor clones, a median of roughly 56 were detected in paired uninvolved adjacent lung; roughly 26 were also among that lung's top 100. Because multi-region tumor sequencing was not done, intratumor heterogeneity could not be ruled out. Uninvolved tumor-adjacent lung showed the highest T cell clonality, higher than tumor, which suggests more focused antigenic responses in the uninvolved tumor-adjacent lung. Because of the exploratory design, TCR variables were selected using unadjusted p-values without false-discovery rate correction. Longer overall survival was associated with higher T cell density in blood, whereas shorter survival was associated with higher clonality in adjacent lung.

TCR beta CDR3 regions were sequenced from DNA using the immunoSEQ Assay. The study's processing was this. To compute T cell density, TCR beta template counts were normalized to usable DNA, which was estimated by amplifying housekeeping genes. Richness was estimated using the preseqR package, with extrapolation to 400,000 templates for PBMC samples and to 120,000 templates for tissue samples. Clonality was taken to be one minus Pielou's evenness. Tissue-enriched TCRs were identified by differential abundance testing using productive amino-acid clonotypes, minimum total count 5 and alpha 0.1. The Jaccard Index and the Morisita Overlap Index were used to measure repertoire overlap between compartments. TCR beta CDR3s were clustered by GLIPH together with public tetramer-defined viral CDR3s, and at least three viral sequences plus V-gene enrichment were required for viral motifs. The clones in this table, taken by TCRdb from immuneACCESS, are in-frame only. Not every clone is retained; where verified, under half of the shortfall comes from an unresolved V gene, and the cause of the rest is unknown. The V and J calls and clone size were taken over from that table, and D and trimming were inferred from the DNA. Within this sample are tens of thousands of clones, with under 90% of them counted one time only. The biggest ten clones account for under 2.5% of the sample.

The V and J segments used are TRBV4-2 and TRBJ1-4; no D gene is confidently identified. This material consisted of peripheral blood, taken before any cancer treatment. The clonotype was recovered from a woman aged 40-69 years with stage I lung adenocarcinoma. The nucleotide sequence is TGTGCCAGCAGCCAAGTACGGCAGCATAATGAAAAACTGTTTTTT. The translation is CASSQVRQHNEKLFF.